This T cell receptor beta chain comes out of a study of molecular identifiers for immune sequencing clone quantification. Per the germline V gene, CDR1 is SNHLY and CDR2 is FYNNEI. V shed 3 bases, J shed 2 bases, and the junction held 4 bases outside the gene matches. The CDR3 loop spans 15 amino acids. Many counts were recorded for this clonotype. Its antigen is undetermined. TCRdb reanalysed the PCR reads using MiXCR and keeps one entry per CDR3 protein. The profile shows hundreds of thousands of distinct CDR3 sequences, 25% of them singletons. The study, taken as a whole, reports: More than 99% of effector molecules, versus under 1% of naive-cell molecules, belonged to clones above 20 RNA copies.

Sequencing was done on a sample of naive CD8+ T cells from blood, with Jurkat cell RNA spiked in. Subset defined: FACS-sorted CD8+CD4-CCR7+CD45RA+ naive T cells. V and J are TRBV2 and TRBJ2-7; 10 nucleotides agree with TRBD1. This TCR derives from a human donor in good health. Some libraries in this study had Jurkat cell RNA spiked in. CDR3 DNA sequence: TGTGCCAGCAGTGAGGGACAGGGGATACCCTACGAGCAGTACTTC. Translating it yields CASSEGQGIPYEQYF.